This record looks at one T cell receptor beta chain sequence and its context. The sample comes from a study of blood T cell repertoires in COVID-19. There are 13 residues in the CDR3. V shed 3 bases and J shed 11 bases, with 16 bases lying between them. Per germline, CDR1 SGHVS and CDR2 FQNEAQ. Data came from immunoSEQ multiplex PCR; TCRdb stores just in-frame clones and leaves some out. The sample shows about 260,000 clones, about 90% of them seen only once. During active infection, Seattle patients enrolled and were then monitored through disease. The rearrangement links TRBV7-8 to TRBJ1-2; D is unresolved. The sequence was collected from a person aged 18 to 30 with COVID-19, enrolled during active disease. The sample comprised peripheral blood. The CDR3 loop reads CASSFFGGISYTF. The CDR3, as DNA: TGTGCCAGCAGCTTCTTTGGAGGGATAAGTTACACCTTC.